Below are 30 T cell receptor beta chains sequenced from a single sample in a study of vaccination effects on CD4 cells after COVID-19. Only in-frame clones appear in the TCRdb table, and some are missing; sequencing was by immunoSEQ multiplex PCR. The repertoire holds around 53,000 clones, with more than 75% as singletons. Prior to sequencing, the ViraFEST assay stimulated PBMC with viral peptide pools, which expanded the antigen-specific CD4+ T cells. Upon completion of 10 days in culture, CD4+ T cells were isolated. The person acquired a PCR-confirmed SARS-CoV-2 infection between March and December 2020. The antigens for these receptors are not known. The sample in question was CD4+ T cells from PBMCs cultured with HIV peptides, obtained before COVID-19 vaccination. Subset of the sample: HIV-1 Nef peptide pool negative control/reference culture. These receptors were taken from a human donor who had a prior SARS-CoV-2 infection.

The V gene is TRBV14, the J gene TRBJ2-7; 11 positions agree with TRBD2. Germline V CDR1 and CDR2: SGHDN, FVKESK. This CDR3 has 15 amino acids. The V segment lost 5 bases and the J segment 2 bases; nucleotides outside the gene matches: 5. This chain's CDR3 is CASSIRLAGPYEQYF. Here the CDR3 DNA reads TGTGCCAGCAGCATTAGACTAGCGGGACCCTACGAGCAGTACTTC.

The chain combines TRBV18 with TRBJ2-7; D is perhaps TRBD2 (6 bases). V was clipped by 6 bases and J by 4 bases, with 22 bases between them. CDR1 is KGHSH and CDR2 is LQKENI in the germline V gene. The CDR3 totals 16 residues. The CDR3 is CASSSAGRALRYEQYF. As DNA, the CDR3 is TGTGCCAGCTCCTCCGCGGGAAGGGCCCTACGGTACGAGCAGTACTTC.

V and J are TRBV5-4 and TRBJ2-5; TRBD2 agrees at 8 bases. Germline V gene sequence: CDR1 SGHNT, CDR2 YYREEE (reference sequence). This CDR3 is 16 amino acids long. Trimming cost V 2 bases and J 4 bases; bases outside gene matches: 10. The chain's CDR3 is CASSLTSGGRGETQYF. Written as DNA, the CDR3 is TGTGCCAGCAGCTTAACTAGCGGAGGGCGGGGAGAGACCCAGTACTTC.

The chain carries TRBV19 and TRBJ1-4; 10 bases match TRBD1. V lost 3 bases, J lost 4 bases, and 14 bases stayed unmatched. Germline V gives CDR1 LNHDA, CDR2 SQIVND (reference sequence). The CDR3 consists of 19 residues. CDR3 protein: CASSMTDRGRGGDNEKLFF. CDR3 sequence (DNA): TGTGCCAGTAGTATGACAGACAGGGGGCGAGGGGGAGATAATGAAAAACTGTTTTTT. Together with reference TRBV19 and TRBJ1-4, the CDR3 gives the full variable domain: DGGITQSPKYLFRKEGQNVTLSCEQNLNHDAMYWYRQDPGQGLRLIYYSQIVNDFQKGDIAEGYSVSREKKESFPLTVTSAQKNPTAFYLCASSMTDRGRGGDNEKLFFGSGTQLSVL.

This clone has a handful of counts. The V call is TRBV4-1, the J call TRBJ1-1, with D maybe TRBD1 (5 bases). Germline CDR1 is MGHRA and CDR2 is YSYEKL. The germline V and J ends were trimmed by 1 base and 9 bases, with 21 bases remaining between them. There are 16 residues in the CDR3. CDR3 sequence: CASSQGLRRGSRQAFF. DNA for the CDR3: TGCGCCAGCAGCCAAGGATTACGGCGGGGGAGTCGACAAGCTTTCTTT.

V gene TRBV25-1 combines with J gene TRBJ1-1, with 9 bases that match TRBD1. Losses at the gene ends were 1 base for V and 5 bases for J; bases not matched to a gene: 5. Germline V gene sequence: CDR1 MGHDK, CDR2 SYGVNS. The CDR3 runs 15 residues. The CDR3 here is CASSESRQGGTEAFF. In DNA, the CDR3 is TGTGCCAGCAGTGAATCCCGACAGGGGGGAACTGAAGCTTTCTTT.

The CDR3 protein is CASSPGGGSRETQYF. The CDR3 DNA reads as TGCGCCAGCAGCCCAGGGGGGGGCTCGAGGGAGACCCAGTACTTC. J is TRBJ2-5 and V is TRBV5-1, with D perhaps TRBD1 or TRBD2 (7 bases each). The CDR3 has 15 amino acids. Per germline, CDR1 SGHRS and CDR2 YFSETQ. With 4 bases removed from V and 5 bases from J, the gap between germline ends came to 18 bases.

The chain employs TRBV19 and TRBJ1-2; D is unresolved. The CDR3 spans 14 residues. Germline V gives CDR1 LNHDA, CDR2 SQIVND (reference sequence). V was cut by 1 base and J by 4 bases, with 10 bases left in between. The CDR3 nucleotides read TGTGCCAGTAGTATAGCCAGGCCTATCTATGGCTACACCTTC. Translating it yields CASSIARPIYGYTF.

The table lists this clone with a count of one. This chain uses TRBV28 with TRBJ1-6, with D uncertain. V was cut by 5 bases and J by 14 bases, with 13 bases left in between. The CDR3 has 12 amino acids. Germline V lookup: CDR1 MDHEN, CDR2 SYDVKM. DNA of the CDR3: TGTGCCAGCAGTCCCCTCTGGGGAGCCCTCCACTTT. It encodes CASSPLWGALHF.

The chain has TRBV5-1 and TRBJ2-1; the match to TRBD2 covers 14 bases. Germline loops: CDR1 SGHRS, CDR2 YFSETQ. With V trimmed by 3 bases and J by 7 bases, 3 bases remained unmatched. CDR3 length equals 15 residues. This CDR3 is CASSYGTSGGNEQFF. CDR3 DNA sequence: TGCGCCAGCAGCTACGGGACTAGCGGGGGTAATGAGCAGTTCTTC.

CDR3 bases: TGTGCCAGCAGCCCGACAGCTAGCACAGATACGCAGTATTTT. Protein sequence: CASSPTASTDTQYF. The genes are TRBV11-3 and TRBJ2-3; D perhaps matches TRBD1 (5 bases). The germline V gene encodes CDR1 SGHNT and CDR2 YENEEA. Between the trimmed V and J ends, which lost 5 bases and 0 bases, there was a span of 9 bases. The length of the CDR3 is 14 residues. The entire variable domain, with the rest obtained from reference TRBV11-3 and TRBJ2-3, is as follows: EAGVVQSPRYKIIEKKQPVAFWCNPISGHNTLYWYLQNLGQGPELLIRYENEEAVDDSQLPKDRFSAERLKGVDSTLKIQPAELGDSAVYLCASSPTASTDTQYFGPGTRLTVL.

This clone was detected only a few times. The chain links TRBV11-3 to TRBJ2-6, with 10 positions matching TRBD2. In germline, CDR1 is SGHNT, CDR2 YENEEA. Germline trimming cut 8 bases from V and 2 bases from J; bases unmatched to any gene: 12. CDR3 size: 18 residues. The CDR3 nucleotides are TGTGCCAGCGCAGCGGGAGGGCCATTTTCGGCTGGGGCCAACGTCCTGACTTTC. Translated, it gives CASAAGGPFSAGANVLTF. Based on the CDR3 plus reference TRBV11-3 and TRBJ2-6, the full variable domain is EAGVVQSPRYKIIEKKQPVAFWCNPISGHNTLYWYLQNLGQGPELLIRYENEEAVDDSQLPKDRFSAERLKGVDSTLKIQPAELGDSAVYLCASAAGGPFSAGANVLTFGAGSRLTVL.

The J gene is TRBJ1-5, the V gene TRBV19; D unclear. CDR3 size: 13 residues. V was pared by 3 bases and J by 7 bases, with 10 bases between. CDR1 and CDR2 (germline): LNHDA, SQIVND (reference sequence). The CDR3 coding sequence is TGTGCCAGTAGTATGGATTTCATCCAGCCCCAGCATTTT. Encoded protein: CASSMDFIQPQHF.

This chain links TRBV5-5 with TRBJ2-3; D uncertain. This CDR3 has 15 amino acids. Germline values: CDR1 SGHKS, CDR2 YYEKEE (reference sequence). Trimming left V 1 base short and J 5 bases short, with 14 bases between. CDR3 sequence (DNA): TGTGCCAGCAGCTTGCGGGTTTTGGGTGGAGATACGCAGTATTTT. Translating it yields CASSLRVLGGDTQYF. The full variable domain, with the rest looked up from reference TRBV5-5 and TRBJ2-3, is DAGVTQSPTHLIKTRGQQVTLRCSPISGHKSVSWYQQVLGQGPQFIFQYYEKEERGRGNFPDRFSARQFPNYSSELNVNALLLGDSALYLCASSLRVLGGDTQYFGPGTRLTVL.

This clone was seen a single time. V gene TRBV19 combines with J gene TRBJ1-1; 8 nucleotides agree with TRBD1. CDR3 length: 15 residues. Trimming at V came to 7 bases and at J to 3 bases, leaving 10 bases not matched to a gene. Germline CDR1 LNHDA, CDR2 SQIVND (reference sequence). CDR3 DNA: TGTGCCAGTACCGAGACAGGGGCACGGCACACTGAAGCTTTCTTT. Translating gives CASTETGARHTEAFF.

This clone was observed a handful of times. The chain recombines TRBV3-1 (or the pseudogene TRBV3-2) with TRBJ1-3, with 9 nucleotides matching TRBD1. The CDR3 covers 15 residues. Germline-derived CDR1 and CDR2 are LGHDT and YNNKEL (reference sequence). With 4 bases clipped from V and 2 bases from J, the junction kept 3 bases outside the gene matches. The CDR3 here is CASSLQGAPGNTIYF. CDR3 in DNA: TGTGCCAGCAGCCTACAGGGGGCGCCTGGAAACACCATATATTTT.

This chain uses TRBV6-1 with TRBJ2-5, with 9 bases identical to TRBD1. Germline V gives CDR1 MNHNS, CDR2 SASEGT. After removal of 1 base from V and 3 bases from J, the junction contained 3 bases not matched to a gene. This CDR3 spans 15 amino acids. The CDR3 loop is CASSEVWDREETQYF. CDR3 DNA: TGTGCCAGCAGTGAAGTTTGGGACAGGGAAGAGACCCAGTACTTC.

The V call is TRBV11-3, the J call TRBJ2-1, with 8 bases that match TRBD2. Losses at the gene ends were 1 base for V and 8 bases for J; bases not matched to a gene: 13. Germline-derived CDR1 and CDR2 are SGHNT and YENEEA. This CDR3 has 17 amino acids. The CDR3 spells CASSLGGWLAGRDEQFF. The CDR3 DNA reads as TGTGCCAGCAGCTTAGGGGGGTGGCTAGCGGGTAGGGATGAGCAGTTCTTC. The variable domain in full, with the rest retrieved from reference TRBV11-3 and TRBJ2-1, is EAGVVQSPRYKIIEKKQPVAFWCNPISGHNTLYWYLQNLGQGPELLIRYENEEAVDDSQLPKDRFSAERLKGVDSTLKIQPAELGDSAVYLCASSLGGWLAGRDEQFFGPGTRLTVL.

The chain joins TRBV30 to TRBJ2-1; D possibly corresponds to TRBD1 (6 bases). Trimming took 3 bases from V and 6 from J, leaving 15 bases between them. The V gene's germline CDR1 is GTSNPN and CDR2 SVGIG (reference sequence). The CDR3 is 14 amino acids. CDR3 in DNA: TGTGCCTGGAGCTATTTACAGGGTGGCAATGAGCAGTTCTTC. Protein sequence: CAWSYLQGGNEQFF. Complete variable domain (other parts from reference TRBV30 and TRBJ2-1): SQTIHQWPATLVQPVGSPLSLECTVEGTSNPNLYWYRQAAGRGLQLLFYSVGIGQISSEVPQNLSASRPQDRQFILSSKKLLLSDSGFYLCAWSYLQGGNEQFFGPGTRLTVL.

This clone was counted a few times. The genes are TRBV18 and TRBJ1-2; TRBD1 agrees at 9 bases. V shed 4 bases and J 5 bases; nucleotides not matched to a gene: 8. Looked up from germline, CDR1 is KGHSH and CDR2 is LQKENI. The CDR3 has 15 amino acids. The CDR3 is CASSQQGALWYGYTF. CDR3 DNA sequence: TGTGCCAGCTCACAACAGGGGGCCCTGTGGTATGGCTACACCTTC.

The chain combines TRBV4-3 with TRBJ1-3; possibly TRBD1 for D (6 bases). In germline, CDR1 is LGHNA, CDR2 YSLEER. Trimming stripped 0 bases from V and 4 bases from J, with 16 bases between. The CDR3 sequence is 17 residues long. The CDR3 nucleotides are TGCGCCAGCAGCCAAGATCCCTGGGGGGGGCGAGGAAACACCATATATTTT. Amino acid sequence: CASSQDPWGGRGNTIYF.

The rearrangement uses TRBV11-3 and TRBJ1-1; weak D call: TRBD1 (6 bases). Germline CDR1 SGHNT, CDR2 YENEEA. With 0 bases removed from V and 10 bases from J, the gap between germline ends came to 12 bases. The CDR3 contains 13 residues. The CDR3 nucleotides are TGTGCCAGCAGCTTAGAGGGCTCGACAGGAGCTTTCTTT. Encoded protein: CASSLEGSTGAFF.

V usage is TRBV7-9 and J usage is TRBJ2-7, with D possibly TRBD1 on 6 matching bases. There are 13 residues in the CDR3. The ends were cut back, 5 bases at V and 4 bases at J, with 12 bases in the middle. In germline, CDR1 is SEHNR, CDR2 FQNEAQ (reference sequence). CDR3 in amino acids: CASSQDSGYEQYF. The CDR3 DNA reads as TGTGCCAGCAGCCAGGACAGTGGGTACGAGCAGTACTTC. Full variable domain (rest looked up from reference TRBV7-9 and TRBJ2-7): DTGVSQNPRHKITKRGQNVTFRCDPISEHNRLYWYRQTLGQGPEFLTYFQNEAQLEKSRLLSDRFSAERPKGSFSTLEIQRTEQGDSAMYLCASSQDSGYEQYFGPGTRLTVT.

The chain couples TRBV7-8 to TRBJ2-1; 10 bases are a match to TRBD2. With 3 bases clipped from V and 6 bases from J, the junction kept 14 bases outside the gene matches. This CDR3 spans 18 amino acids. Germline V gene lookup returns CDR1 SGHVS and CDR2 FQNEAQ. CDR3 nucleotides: TGTGCCAGCAGCTTGGCCTCCCGAGCGGGGGGGCTTAGCAATGAGCAGTTCTTC. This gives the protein CASSLASRAGGLSNEQFF.

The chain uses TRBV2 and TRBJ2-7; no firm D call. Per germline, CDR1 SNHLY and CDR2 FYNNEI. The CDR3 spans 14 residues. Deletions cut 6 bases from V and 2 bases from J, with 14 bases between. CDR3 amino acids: CASRHKETTYEQYF. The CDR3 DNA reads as TGTGCCAGCAGGCACAAGGAAACGACCTACGAGCAGTACTTC. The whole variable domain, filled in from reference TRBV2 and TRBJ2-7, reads EPEVTQTPSHQVTQMGQEVILRCVPISNHLYFYWYRQILGQKVEFLVSFYNNEISEKSEIFDDQFSVERPDGSNFTLKIRSTKLEDSAMYFCASRHKETTYEQYFGPGTRLTVT.

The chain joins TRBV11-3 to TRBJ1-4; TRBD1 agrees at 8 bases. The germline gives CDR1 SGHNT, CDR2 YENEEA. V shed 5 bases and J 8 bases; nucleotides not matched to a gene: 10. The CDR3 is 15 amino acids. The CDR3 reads CASSARDRLGEKLFF. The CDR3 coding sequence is TGTGCCAGCAGCGCCCGGGACAGGTTGGGAGAAAAACTGTTTTTT. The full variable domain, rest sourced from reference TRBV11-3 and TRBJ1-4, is EAGVVQSPRYKIIEKKQPVAFWCNPISGHNTLYWYLQNLGQGPELLIRYENEEAVDDSQLPKDRFSAERLKGVDSTLKIQPAELGDSAVYLCASSARDRLGEKLFFGSGTQLSVL.

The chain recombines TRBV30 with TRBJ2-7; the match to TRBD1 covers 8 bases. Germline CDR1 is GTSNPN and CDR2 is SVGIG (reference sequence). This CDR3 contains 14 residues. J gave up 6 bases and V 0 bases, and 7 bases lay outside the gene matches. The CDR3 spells CAWSVAGGTGEQYF. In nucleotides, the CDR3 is TGTGCCTGGAGTGTAGCAGGGGGCACGGGCGAGCAGTACTTC.

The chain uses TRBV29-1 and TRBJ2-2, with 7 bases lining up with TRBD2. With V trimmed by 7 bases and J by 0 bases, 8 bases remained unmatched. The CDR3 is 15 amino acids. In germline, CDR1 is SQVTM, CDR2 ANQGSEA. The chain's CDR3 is CSGGGSLPNTGELFF. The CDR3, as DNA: TGCAGCGGGGGGGGGAGCTTACCGAACACCGGGGAGCTGTTTTTT.

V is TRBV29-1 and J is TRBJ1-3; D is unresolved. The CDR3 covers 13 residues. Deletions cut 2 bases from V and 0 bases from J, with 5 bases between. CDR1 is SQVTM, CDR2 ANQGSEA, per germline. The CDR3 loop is CSVESVSGNTIYF. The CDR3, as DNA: TGCAGCGTTGAATCGGTCTCTGGAAACACCATATATTTT.

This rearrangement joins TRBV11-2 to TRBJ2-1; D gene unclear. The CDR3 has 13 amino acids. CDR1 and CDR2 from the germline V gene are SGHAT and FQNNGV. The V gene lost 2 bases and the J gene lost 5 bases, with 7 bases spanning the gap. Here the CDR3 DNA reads TGTGCCAGCAGCTTATCCCTGGACAATGAGCAGTTCTTC. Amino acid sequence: CASSLSLDNEQFF.